These 32 T cell receptor beta chains share one sample of origin, sequenced in a study of identical twins. A single record per CDR3 protein comes from TCRdb applying MiXCR to the 5' RACE reads. The table records around 250,000 distinct CDR3 sequences, 6.5% of them present only once. A further study also used this sample, focusing on T cells expressing NK-cell markers.

The sequencing sample was made of CD8+ T cells sorted from blood. The origin of the receptors is a woman under 30 in good health.

This clonotype was detected ten times or more. V and J are TRBV12-3 or TRBV12-4 and TRBJ2-3, with D unresolved. Trimming shortened V by 1 base and J by 2 bases, and 4 bases separated the two germline ends. The CDR3 runs 13 residues. In DNA form, the CDR3 reads TGTGCCAGCAGTTTAGTAGTCACAGATACGCAGTATTTT. It encodes CASSLVVTDTQYF.

There are a few counts of this clonotype. J is TRBJ2-7 and V is TRBV6-5; 7 nucleotides align to TRBD1. The CDR3 runs to 14 residues. CDR1 is MNHEY and CDR2 is SVGAGI in the germline V gene. V was clipped by 2 bases and J by 3 bases; unmatched bases: 4. CDR3 DNA: TGTGCCAGCAGTTACGGGACAGACCTCTACGAGCAGTACTTC. It specifies CASSYGTDLYEQYF.

V gene TRBV2 combines with J gene TRBJ2-1; D call uncertain. Germline CDR1 and CDR2: SNHLY and FYNNEI. With 1 base removed from V and 0 bases from J, the gap between germline ends came to 7 bases. The CDR3 has 15 residues. The CDR3 region is CASSEGAFSYNEQFF. CDR3 DNA sequence: TGTGCCAGCAGTGAAGGGGCATTCTCCTACAATGAGCAGTTCTTC.

In its sample, this clonotype was seen a few times. The V call is TRBV27, the J call TRBJ1-1; no definite D call. The germline V and J ends were trimmed by 3 bases and 2 bases, with 10 bases remaining between them. Per the germline V gene, CDR1 is MNHEY and CDR2 is SMNVEV (reference sequence). The CDR3 runs to 14 residues. In DNA form, the CDR3 reads TGTGCCAGCAGTTTTTGGGCAGCCAACACTGAAGCTTTCTTT. Its translation: CASSFWAANTEAFF.

This chain connects TRBV5-6 to TRBJ1-1; the D gene is possibly TRBD1 (5 bases). Germline CDR1 reads SGHDT; CDR2 reads YYEEEE. Between the trimmed V and J ends, which lost 2 bases and 3 bases, there was a span of 11 bases. This CDR3 has 14 residues. CDR3: CASSFGQGYTEAFF. In nucleotides, the CDR3 is TGTGCCAGCAGCTTTGGGCAGGGCTACACTGAAGCTTTCTTT.

This clonotype occurred many times. The J gene is TRBJ2-7, the V gene TRBV9; 10 bases match TRBD2. Unmatched junction bases numbered 11, after V lost 3 bases and J lost 2 bases. The germline CDR1 and CDR2 sequences are SGDLS and YYNGEE. This CDR3 has 17 residues. As DNA, the CDR3 is TGTGCCAGCAGCGCCACGGTCGGTGGACTAGCGGCCTACGAGCAGTACTTC. The encoded protein is CASSATVGGLAAYEQYF.

This chain uses TRBV7-8 with TRBJ2-1, with D perhaps TRBD2 (6 bases). V lost 5 bases, J lost 4 bases, and 24 bases lay in between. The CDR3 runs 18 residues. The germline V gene has CDR1 SGHVS and CDR2 FQNEAQ. CDR3: CASSEWWEEDGRYNEQFF. The CDR3 DNA reads as TGTGCCAGCAGCGAGTGGTGGGAGGAGGACGGTCGTTACAATGAGCAGTTCTTC. Filled out from reference TRBV7-8 and TRBJ2-1, the complete variable domain reads GAGVSQSPRYKVAKRGQDVALRCDPISGHVSLFWYQQALGQGPEFLTYFQNEAQLDKSGLPSDRFFAERPEGSVSTLKIQRTQQEDSAVYLCASSEWWEEDGRYNEQFFGPGTRLTVL.

V gene TRBV7-3 combines with J gene TRBJ2-3; 9 bases align to TRBD2. Germline V lookup: CDR1 SGHTA, CDR2 FQGTGA. The CDR3 spans 15 residues. Trimming at V came to 1 base and at J to 4 bases, leaving 3 bases not matched to a gene. DNA for the CDR3: TGTGCCAGCAGCTTAAGCGGGGGGGTATCAGATACGCAGTATTTT. It encodes CASSLSGGVSDTQYF.

The sample holds many counts of this clonotype. The rearrangement uses TRBV29-1 and TRBJ1-2; 7 positions match TRBD1. The CDR3 length is 12 residues. The V gene end was trimmed by 5 bases and the J gene end by 6 bases; junction bases not matched to a gene: 6. In germline, CDR1 is SQVTM, CDR2 ANQGSEA. The chain's CDR3 is CSVPGQINGYTF. CDR3 nucleotide sequence: TGCAGCGTTCCGGGACAGATAAATGGCTACACCTTC.

This clonotype was found a few times. The V gene is TRBV25-1, the J gene TRBJ2-7; either TRBD1 or TRBD2 may supply D (5 bases each). The germline gives CDR1 MGHDK, CDR2 SYGVNS. The germline V and J ends were trimmed by 3 bases and 3 bases, with 9 bases remaining between them. The CDR3 is 13 residues long. CDR3 protein: CASSDRAGYEQYF. In DNA, the CDR3 is TGTGCCAGCAGTGACAGGGCGGGCTACGAGCAGTACTTC.

This clonotype was observed at least ten times. The rearrangement uses TRBV12-3 or TRBV12-4 and TRBJ2-1; 12 bases are shared with TRBD2. V shed 2 bases, J shed 9 bases, and the junction held 8 bases outside the gene matches. The CDR3 extends over 16 amino acids. The CDR3 sequence is CASSLLLAGGSSEQFF. The CDR3 DNA reads TGTGCCAGCAGTTTATTACTAGCGGGAGGATCAAGTGAGCAGTTCTTC.

V is TRBV11-2 and J is TRBJ2-3; 10 bases align to TRBD1. J lost 3 bases, V lost 5 bases, and 8 bases had no gene match. The CDR3 runs 16 residues. Per germline, CDR1 SGHAT and CDR2 FQNNGV. In nucleotides, the CDR3 is TGTGCCAGCAGCATGAGGACAGGGGGAATAACAGATACGCAGTATTTT. This codes for CASSMRTGGITDTQYF.

This chain connects TRBV30 to TRBJ2-7; 10 bases are shared with TRBD2. This CDR3 has 16 residues. Looked up from germline, CDR1 is GTSNPN and CDR2 is SVGIG (reference sequence). V dropped 0 bases and J dropped 3; count of bases not matched to a gene: 8. The CDR3 region is CAWSVPSGRRLYEQYF. The DNA of the CDR3 is TGTGCCTGGAGTGTCCCTAGCGGGAGACGTCTCTACGAGCAGTACTTC.

This clonotype came up a few times. This sequence joins TRBV5-1 and TRBJ2-3; D might be TRBD1 or TRBD2, each matching 5 bases. CDR3 length: 16 amino acids. Germline V gives CDR1 SGHRS, CDR2 YFSETQ. V lost 0 bases and J lost 2, with 13 bases in between. The CDR3 spells CASSLVGRGATDTQYF. CDR3 nucleotide sequence: TGCGCCAGCAGCTTGGTAGGCAGAGGGGCCACAGATACGCAGTATTTT.

This clonotype was observed a few times. V is TRBV4-1 and J is TRBJ1-1; TRBD1 might be the D (5 bases). CDR1 is MGHRA, CDR2 YSYEKL, per germline. Trimming cost V 0 bases and J 10 bases, with 15 bases left between them. The CDR3 sequence is 14 residues long. The DNA of the CDR3 is TGCGCCAGCAGCCAAGAGAGGGGATTCTTAATAGCTTTCTTT. Its protein is CASSQERGFLIAFF.

V usage is TRBV20-1 and J usage is TRBJ2-1; 10 bases align to TRBD1. Trimming removed 0 bases from V and 8 bases from J; junction bases left unmatched: 7. Germline V gene lookup returns CDR1 DFQATT and CDR2 SNEGSKA (reference sequence). CDR3 size: 15 residues. CDR3 DNA: TGCAGTGCTAGAGACGGGGACAGGGGATCGCATGAGCAGTTCTTC. Its translation: CSARDGDRGSHEQFF.

V gene TRBV7-9 combines with J gene TRBJ2-7; TRBD2 matches at 9 bases. Germline values: CDR1 SEHNR, CDR2 FQNEAQ (reference sequence). This CDR3 has 15 residues. After removal of 5 bases from V and 4 bases from J, the junction contained 9 bases not matched to a gene. The chain's CDR3 is CASSSGTSRRYEQYF. In DNA, the CDR3 is TGTGCCAGCAGCAGTGGGACTAGCAGGAGATACGAGCAGTACTTC.

This clonotype appeared a few times. The CDR3 region is CAWSPGLAGDEQYF. CDR3 in DNA: TGTGCCTGGAGTCCGGGACTAGCGGGAGACGAGCAGTACTTC. The chain has TRBV30 and TRBJ2-7, with TRBD2 identical over 14 bases. In germline, CDR1 is GTSNPN, CDR2 SVGIG (reference sequence). The CDR3 contains 14 residues. The J segment lost 5 bases and the V segment lost 2 bases, leaving 2 bases of the junction unmatched.

This clonotype occurred a few times. The chain is built from TRBV12-1 and TRBJ2-1; the table assigns TRBD2, which was not confirmed against the DNA. TRBV12-1 is a pseudogene. The CDR3 contains 13 residues. The CDR3 sequence is CASPLPSPGAQFF. For the CDR3, the DNA is TGTGCCAGCCCCCTACCCTCCCCCGGGGCCCAGTTCTTC.

This clonotype was found many times. This chain connects TRBV7-2 to TRBJ1-2, with 8 nucleotides matching TRBD1. The CDR3 totals 16 residues. The V segment lost 5 bases and the J segment 2 bases; nucleotides outside the gene matches: 10. The germline V gene encodes CDR1 SGHTA and CDR2 FQGNSA. The CDR3, as DNA: TGTGCCAGCAGCCTCAATCCTCAGGGGGCAAACTATGGCTACACCTTC. Residues: CASSLNPQGANYGYTF.

The rearrangement joins TRBV20-1 to TRBJ2-5, with TRBD1 matching over 7 bases. With 6 bases clipped from V and 5 bases from J, the junction kept 9 bases outside the gene matches. Germline CDR1 DFQATT, CDR2 SNEGSKA (reference sequence). The CDR3 consists of 13 residues. CDR3 bases: TGCAGTGCCGAGACAGGGCGAGGGGAGACCCAGTACTTC. This gives the protein CSAETGRGETQYF.

The gene calls are TRBV13 and TRBJ2-2; TRBD1 is a possible D gene (5 bases). CDR1 PRHDT and CDR2 FYEKMQ come from the germline V gene (reference sequence). This CDR3 has 13 amino acids. Trimming took off 5 bases at V and 7 bases at J, with 11 bases between the two ends. The CDR3 sequence: CASSDPQGGELFF. CDR3 sequence (DNA): TGTGCCAGCAGCGACCCTCAGGGCGGGGAGCTGTTTTTT.

The chain couples TRBV5-1 to TRBJ2-1, with a weak D call TRBD1 (6 bases). This CDR3 is built from 19 residues. Germline assignment: CDR1 SGHRS and CDR2 YFSETQ. Trimming cost V 5 bases and J 6 bases, with 30 bases left between them. For the CDR3, the DNA is TGCGCCAGCAGGTCATTATTTGTTCTCGGGACACCCTACGGCAATGAGCAGTTCTTC. Its protein product is CASRSLFVLGTPYGNEQFF.

The chain is built from TRBV7-6 and TRBJ2-1, with TRBD1 matching over 8 bases. The CDR3 extends over 14 amino acids. Trimming at V came to 5 bases and at J to 9 bases, leaving 9 bases not matched to a gene. Per the germline V gene, CDR1 is SGHVS and CDR2 is FNYEAQ. CDR3 nucleotides: TGTGCCAGCAGCCCCCCAGGGGGCCGAGGTGAGCAGTTCTTC. It encodes CASSPPGGRGEQFF.

In its sample, this clonotype was seen a few times. V and J are TRBV29-1 and TRBJ2-1; D uncertain. The V end lost 7 bases, the J end lost 12 bases, and 19 bases lay between the germline ends. This CDR3 region has 12 residues. The germline CDR1 and CDR2 sequences are SQVTM and ANQGSEA. The CDR3 DNA reads as TGCAGCGCCGTACCCGATATCGCTTCGCAGTTCTTC. This gives the protein CSAVPDIASQFF.

The chain carries TRBV28 and TRBJ2-7; the match to TRBD1 covers 11 bases. V shed 6 bases, J shed 1 base, and the junction held 2 bases outside the gene matches. In germline, CDR1 is MDHEN, CDR2 SYDVKM. The CDR3 length is 14 residues. DNA for the CDR3: TGTGCCAGCAGGGGACAGGGGGGTTCCTACGAGCAGTACTTC. Encoded protein: CASRGQGGSYEQYF.

This chain joins TRBV29-1 and TRBJ2-2; no firm D call. CDR1 and CDR2 from the germline V gene are SQVTM and ANQGSEA. Trimming removed 1 base at V and 6 bases at J, with 9 bases between. The CDR3 runs to 13 residues. The CDR3 sequence: CSVEGDTAGELFF. DNA for the CDR3: TGCAGCGTTGAAGGTGATACAGCCGGGGAGCTGTTTTTT.

The chain links TRBV9 to TRBJ1-1; a possible D gene is TRBD1 (5 bases). Trimming removed 5 bases from V and 4 bases from J, with 12 bases in between. CDR1 is SGDLS, CDR2 YYNGEE, per germline. The CDR3 loop spans 13 amino acids. The DNA of the CDR3 is TGTGCCAGCAGGCCTGGGGGGGGCACTGAAGCTTTCTTT. Amino acids: CASRPGGGTEAFF. The full variable domain, completed using reference TRBV9 and TRBJ1-1, is DSGVTQTPKHLITATGQRVTLRCSPRSGDLSVYWYQQSLDQGLQFLIQYYNGEERAKGNILERFSAQQFPDLHSELNLSSLELGDSALYFCASRPGGGTEAFFGQGTRLTVV.

The chain employs TRBV3-1 and TRBJ2-7; 9 positions match TRBD1. Germline V gives CDR1 LGHDT, CDR2 YNNKEL (reference sequence). With V trimmed by 5 bases and J by 6 bases, 5 bases remained unmatched. This CDR3 comprises 13 residues. The CDR3 loop reads CASSFGQGLEQYF. The CDR3 nucleotides are TGTGCCAGCAGCTTTGGACAGGGGCTCGAGCAGTACTTC.

A few counts support this clonotype. The chain recombines TRBV11-1 with TRBJ2-1, with 14 bases identical to TRBD2. CDR1 SGHAT and CDR2 FQDESV come from the germline V gene (reference sequence). CDR3 length: 18 residues. Trimming at V came to 4 bases and at J to 6 bases, leaving 11 bases not matched to a gene. CDR3 protein: CASSSTSGRGPYGNEQFF. The CDR3 DNA reads TGTGCCAGCAGCTCGACTAGCGGGAGGGGGCCTTACGGCAATGAGCAGTTCTTC. Looking up the rest from reference TRBV11-1 and TRBJ2-1 gives the full variable domain: EAEVAQSPRYKITEKSQAVAFWCDPISGHATLYWYRQILGQGPELLVQFQDESVVDDSQLPKDRFSAERLKGVDSTLKIQPAELGDSAMYLCASSSTSGRGPYGNEQFFGPGTRLTVL.

This clonotype was recorded many times. CDR3: CSARGYRGSSYNEQFF. CDR3 coding DNA: TGCAGTGCTAGGGGGTACAGGGGAAGCTCCTACAATGAGCAGTTCTTC. The chain carries TRBV20-1 and TRBJ2-1, with TRBD1 matching 7 bases. The germline V gene has CDR1 DFQATT and CDR2 SNEGSKA (reference sequence). The length of the CDR3 is 16 residues. The V and J ends lost 3 bases and 0 bases, in that order; junction bases with no gene match: 8.

Points on this clonotype: At one end, the junction sequence differs from germline, possibly due to a read error. The chain recombines TRBV2 with TRBJ2-2; D may be TRBD2 (6 bases). The CDR3 totals 15 residues. Germline V lookup: CDR1 SNHLY, CDR2 FYNNEI. The CDR3 nucleotides read TGTACCAGCAACCAGGTGGAGGGACGGGCGGGGGAGCTGTTTTTT. As protein: CTSNQVEGRAGELFF.